These 26 T cell receptor beta chains came from one sample sequenced in a study of OX40 agonist ivuxolimab in advanced cancers. Repertoires were generated with immunoSEQ multiplex PCR, while TCRdb's copy carries only in-frame clones and drops some. The sample consists of just under 85,000 clones, approximately 84% of them appearing once. The sample in question was CD4+ or CD8+ T cells sorted from blood, obtained in a trial of the OX40 agonist ivuxolimab. These receptors were taken from an adult with an advanced solid tumor such as melanoma, head and neck, liver or kidney cancer.

The V gene is TRBV6-1, the J gene TRBJ1-3, with D unclear. CDR1 and CDR2 from the germline V gene are MNHNS and SASEGT. The length of the CDR3 is 16 residues. Deletions cut 0 bases from V and 0 bases from J, with 9 bases between. This CDR3 is CASSEAHMTSGNTIYF. In DNA, the CDR3 is TGTGCCAGCAGTGAAGCTCACATGACCTCTGGAAACACCATATATTTT.

The rearrangement uses TRBV28 and TRBJ1-6; D not certain. CDR1 is MDHEN, CDR2 SYDVKM, per germline. The CDR3 length is 14 residues. V gave up 10 bases and J gave up 9 bases, with 19 bases separating them. The CDR3 loop reads CATTDRAESSPLHF. The DNA for the CDR3 is TGTGCCACCACCGATAGGGCTGAGAGTTCACCCCTCCACTTT.

In the case of this clone: The same CDR3 also results from other DNA sequences found in this sample. The gene calls are TRBV9 and TRBJ1-1; D gene ambiguous. CDR3 length: 13 residues. V was trimmed by 0 bases and J by 1 base, leaving 4 bases between them. The germline V gene encodes CDR1 SGDLS and CDR2 YYNGEE. CDR3 amino acids: CASSVAGNTEAFF. For the CDR3, the DNA is TGTGCCAGCAGCGTAGCGGGGAACACTGAAGCTTTCTTT.

V gene TRBV23-1 combines with J gene TRBJ2-3; TRBD2 matches 8 bases. TRBV23-1 is identified as an open reading frame with a role that is uncertain. This CDR3 region has 15 residues. The V segment lost 5 bases and the J segment 7 bases; nucleotides outside the gene matches: 11. In DNA form, the CDR3 reads TGCGCCAGCAGTGCCGGACTAGCTGTACATCATACGCAGTATTTT. This sequence encodes CASSAGLAVHHTQYF.

There are a few counts of this clone. The CDR3 here is CASSFLISTEAFF. The CDR3 nucleotides read TGTGCCAGCAGCTTTCTAATCTCCACTGAAGCTTTCTTT. This rearrangement joins TRBV7-8 to TRBJ1-1; D unclear. Trimming stripped 3 bases from V and 4 bases from J, with 9 bases between. The CDR3 covers 13 residues. CDR1 is SGHVS, CDR2 FQNEAQ, per germline.

The chain uses TRBV5-1 and TRBJ1-2; D unclear. The CDR3 extends over 15 amino acids. Germline CDR1 SGHRS, CDR2 YFSETQ. The ends were cut back, 3 bases at V and 4 bases at J, with 16 bases in the middle. The CDR3 DNA follows: TGCGCCAGCAGCTCTCTGACCCTGGAGGCCTATGGCTACACCTTC. Translated, it gives CASSSLTLEAYGYTF.

The chain couples TRBV25-1 to TRBJ2-7; D unclear. This CDR3 has 13 residues. V lost 4 bases and J lost 4, with 11 bases in between. Germline V gives CDR1 MGHDK, CDR2 SYGVNS. CDR3 coding DNA: TGTGCCAGCAGTGGCTACTTTTCTTACGAGCAGTACTTC. Its translation: CASSGYFSYEQYF.

The chain combines TRBV6-1 with TRBJ1-1; a weak D match, TRBD1 (5 bases). This CDR3 region has 15 residues. Trimming pared 6 bases from V and 1 base from J, leaving 15 bases between. CDR1 is MNHNS, CDR2 SASEGT, per germline. The CDR3 loop is CASSPGSQKNTEAFF. In nucleotides, the CDR3 is TGTGCCAGCAGCCCAGGGAGCCAAAAGAACACTGAAGCTTTCTTT.

The rearrangement joins TRBV7-2 to TRBJ1-5; D is unclear. The ends were cut back, 3 bases at V and 0 bases at J, with 9 bases in the middle. The CDR3 sequence is 15 residues long. Germline V gene sequence: CDR1 SGHTA, CDR2 FQGNSA. The chain's CDR3 is CASSFGYHSNQPQHF. CDR3 DNA: TGTGCCAGCAGCTTCGGATATCATAGCAATCAGCCCCAGCATTTT.

The chain recombines TRBV5-1 with TRBJ2-1, with D unresolved. Germline lookup yields CDR1 SGHRS and CDR2 YFSETQ. V was trimmed by 0 bases and J by 0 bases, leaving 7 bases between them. The length of the CDR3 is 15 residues. As DNA, the CDR3 is TGCGCCAGCAGCTTGGGGGGAACCTCCTACAATGAGCAGTTCTTC. Translation: CASSLGGTSYNEQFF.

The chain is built from TRBV19 and TRBJ1-1, with D uncertain. V was trimmed by 6 bases and J by 6 bases, leaving 11 bases between them. CDR1 and CDR2 (germline): LNHDA, SQIVND (reference sequence). The CDR3 is 12 residues long. The CDR3 loop is CASSSGGAEAFF. The CDR3 DNA is TGTGCCAGTAGCTCTGGAGGAGCTGAAGCTTTCTTT.

The table lists this clone with a few counts. The chain uses TRBV30 and TRBJ1-6; 8 bases match TRBD1. The CDR3 sequence is 15 residues long. The V gene end was trimmed by 4 bases and the J gene end by 7 bases; junction bases not matched to a gene: 9. Germline lookup yields CDR1 GTSNPN and CDR2 SVGIG (reference sequence). Written as DNA, the CDR3 is TGTGCCTGGATGCTCCAAGCAGGGGGCAATTCACCCCTCCACTTT. Protein product: CAWMLQAGGNSPLHF.

The chain uses TRBV30 and TRBJ1-3; D gene uncertain. The germline CDR1 and CDR2 sequences are GTSNPN and SVGIG (reference sequence). V gave up 2 bases and J gave up 0 bases, with 8 bases separating them. This CDR3 has 14 amino acids. CDR3 DNA: TGTGCCTGGAGTCACAGCTCCTCTGGAAACACCATATATTTT. Its protein is CAWSHSSSGNTIYF.

The chain joins TRBV30 to TRBJ2-3; either TRBD1 or TRBD2 may fit D (5 bases each). V was clipped by 4 bases and J by 0 bases, with 11 bases between them. CDR3 length: 14 amino acids. CDR1 is GTSNPN, CDR2 SVGIG, per germline (reference sequence). The CDR3 protein is CAWKRGPSTDTQYF. DNA of the CDR3: TGTGCCTGGAAAAGGGGACCTAGCACAGATACGCAGTATTTT.

This clone came up a few times. The genes are TRBV6-6 and TRBJ2-7, with TRBD2 identical over 9 bases. J was trimmed by 4 bases and V by 6 bases; bases with no gene match: 7. Germline V gene lookup returns CDR1 MNHNY and CDR2 SVGAGI (reference sequence). The length of the CDR3 is 14 residues. As DNA, the CDR3 is TGTGCCAGCAGAAGACTAGCGGAATCGTACGAGCAGTACTTC. This encodes CASRRLAESYEQYF.

This sequence joins TRBV15 and TRBJ2-7; 12 bases agree with TRBD2. CDR3 length: 18 amino acids. Germline V gene sequence: CDR1 LNHNV, CDR2 YYDKDF (reference sequence). The trim removed 2 bases at V and 2 bases at J, leaving 10 bases unmatched. The CDR3 loop is CATSRSTLAGGHTYEQYF. The CDR3 nucleotides are TGTGCCACCAGCAGAAGTACACTAGCGGGAGGCCATACCTACGAGCAGTACTTC.

The V call is TRBV30, the J call TRBJ2-3; D is unclear. CDR1 is GTSNPN and CDR2 is SVGIG in the germline V gene (reference sequence). CDR3 size: 14 residues. V was shortened by 5 bases and J by 8 bases, with 20 bases between the two germline ends. The CDR3 sequence is CAWATGLTLATQYF. CDR3 nucleotides: TGTGCCTGGGCCACTGGGTTAACTCTGGCTACGCAGTATTTT.

The chain uses TRBV5-6 and TRBJ1-6, with 7 bases matching TRBD1. Germline trimming cut 4 bases from V and 7 bases from J; bases unmatched to any gene: 8. Germline CDR1 and CDR2: SGHDT and YYEEEE. The CDR3 covers 15 residues. CDR3 in DNA: TGTGCCAGCAGCCGCGCAGGGGGATCGAATTCACCCCTCCACTTT. Translated: CASSRAGGSNSPLHF.

The rearrangement uses TRBV5-4 and TRBJ2-1, with D tentatively TRBD1 or TRBD2 (6 bases each). V lost 0 bases, J lost 5 bases, and 15 bases lay in between. The CDR3 consists of 16 residues. CDR1 is SGHNT, CDR2 YYREEE, per germline (reference sequence). The CDR3 sequence: CASSLEAGDLNNEQFF. The CDR3 nucleotides are TGTGCCAGCAGCTTGGAAGCAGGGGACTTGAACAATGAGCAGTTCTTC.

The V gene is TRBV7-8, the J gene TRBJ1-1, with D hard to call. V lost 1 base to trimming and J lost 4 bases, with 10 bases between them. The CDR3 is 14 amino acids. The V gene's germline CDR1 is SGHVS and CDR2 FQNEAQ. The CDR3 bases are TGTGCCAGCAGCTTAGGGGGAGGGCGCACTGAAGCTTTCTTT. It translates to CASSLGGGRTEAFF.

The V and J genes are TRBV11-3 and TRBJ2-1; either TRBD1 or TRBD2 may supply D (7 bases each). Germline loops: CDR1 SGHNT, CDR2 YENEEA. The CDR3 is made up of 18 amino acids. The V and J ends lost 2 bases and 2 bases respectively, with 19 bases between them. CDR3 amino acids: CASSLSQGGVPAYNEQFF. CDR3 coding DNA: TGTGCCAGCAGCTTAAGTCAGGGGGGGGTTCCAGCCTACAATGAGCAGTTCTTC.

The chain combines TRBV4-3 with TRBJ2-1; D possibly matches TRBD1 or TRBD2 (5 bases each). This CDR3 spans 15 amino acids. V was cut by 3 bases and J by 7 bases, with 16 bases left in between. Germline CDR1 is LGHNA and CDR2 is YSLEER. The CDR3 loop is CASSHPGTSNNEQFF. The CDR3 DNA follows: TGCGCCAGCAGCCACCCCGGGACCTCGAATAATGAGCAGTTCTTC.

V usage is TRBV6-6 and J usage is TRBJ2-7; 7 bases match TRBD1. V lost 4 bases to trimming and J lost 6 bases; unmatched junction nucleotides: 6. Germline CDR1 reads MNHNY; CDR2 reads SVGAGI (reference sequence). The CDR3 sequence is 13 residues long. CDR3 nucleotides: TGTGCCAGCAGTTCCCGACAGGGATCCGAGCAGTACTTC. It codes for CASSSRQGSEQYF.

The chain joins TRBV7-2 to TRBJ1-1; TRBD1 is a possible D gene (5 bases). Germline V gene sequence: CDR1 SGHTA, CDR2 FQGNSA. The CDR3 contains 16 residues. V was trimmed by 1 base and J by 0 bases, leaving 12 bases between them. The CDR3 DNA reads TGTGCCAGCAGCTTAGGCCAGGCGGGGCTGAACACTGAAGCTTTCTTT. Its protein product is CASSLGQAGLNTEAFF.

CDR3 sequence: CASSPFRTARPGELFF. The CDR3 region has the DNA TGTGCCAGCAGCCCCTTCCGGACAGCCCGTCCCGGGGAGCTGTTTTTT. The J gene is TRBJ2-2, the V gene TRBV7-9; D might be TRBD1 (6 bases). The V gene's germline CDR1 is SEHNR and CDR2 FQNEAQ (reference sequence). The V gene lost 5 bases and the J gene lost 6 bases, with 19 bases spanning the gap. The CDR3 extends over 16 amino acids.

V gene TRBV10-3 combines with J gene TRBJ2-7; unclear D gene. CDR3 length equals 14 residues. CDR1 and CDR2 (germline): ENHRY, SYGVKD. Trimming removed 0 bases from V and 8 bases from J, with 14 bases in between. The CDR3 DNA is TGTGCCATCAGTGAGTCTGTCCTCCCCCCACAGCAGTACTTC. Translated: CAISESVLPPQQYF.